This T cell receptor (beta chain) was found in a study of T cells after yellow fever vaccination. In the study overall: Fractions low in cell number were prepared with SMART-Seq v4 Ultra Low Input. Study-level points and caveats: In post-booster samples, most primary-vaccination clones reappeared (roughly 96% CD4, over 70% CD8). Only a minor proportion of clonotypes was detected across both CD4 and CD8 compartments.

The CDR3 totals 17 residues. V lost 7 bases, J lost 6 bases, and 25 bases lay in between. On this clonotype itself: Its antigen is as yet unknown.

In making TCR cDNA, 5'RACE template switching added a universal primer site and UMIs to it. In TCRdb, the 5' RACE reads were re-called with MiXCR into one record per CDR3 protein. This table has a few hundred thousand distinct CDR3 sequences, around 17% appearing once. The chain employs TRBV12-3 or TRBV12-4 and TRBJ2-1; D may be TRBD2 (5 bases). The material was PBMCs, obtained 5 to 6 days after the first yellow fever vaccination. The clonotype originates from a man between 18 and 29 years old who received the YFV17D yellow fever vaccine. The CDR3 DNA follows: TGTGCCAGCACCAACGGACGCAGGACTTCGATTCGCAATGAGCAGTTCTTC. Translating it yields CASTNGRRTSIRNEQFF.